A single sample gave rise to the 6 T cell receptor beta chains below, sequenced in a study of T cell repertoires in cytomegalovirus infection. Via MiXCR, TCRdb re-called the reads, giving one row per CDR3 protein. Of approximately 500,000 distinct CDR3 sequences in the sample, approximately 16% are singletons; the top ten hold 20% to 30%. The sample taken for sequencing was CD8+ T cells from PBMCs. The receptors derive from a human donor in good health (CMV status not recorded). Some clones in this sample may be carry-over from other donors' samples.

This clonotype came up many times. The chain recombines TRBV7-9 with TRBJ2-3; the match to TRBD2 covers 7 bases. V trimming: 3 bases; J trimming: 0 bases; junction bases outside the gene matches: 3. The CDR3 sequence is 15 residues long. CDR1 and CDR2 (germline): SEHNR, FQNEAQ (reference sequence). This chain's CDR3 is CASSLRLASTDTQYF. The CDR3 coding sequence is TGTGCCAGCAGCTTGAGACTAGCTAGCACAGATACGCAGTATTTT. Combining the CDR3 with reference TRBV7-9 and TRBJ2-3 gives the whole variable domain DTGVSQNPRHKITKRGQNVTFRCDPISEHNRLYWYRQTLGQGPEFLTYFQNEAQLEKSRLLSDRFSAERPKGSFSTLEIQRTEQGDSAMYLCASSLRLASTDTQYFGPGTRLTVL.

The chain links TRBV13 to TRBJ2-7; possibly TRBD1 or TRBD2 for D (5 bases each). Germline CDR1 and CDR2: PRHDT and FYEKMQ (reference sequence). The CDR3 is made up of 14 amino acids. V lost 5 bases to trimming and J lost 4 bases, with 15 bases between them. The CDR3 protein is CASSKVGTIYEQYF. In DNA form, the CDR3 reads TGTGCCAGCAGCAAAGTGGGGACCATTTACGAGCAGTACTTC. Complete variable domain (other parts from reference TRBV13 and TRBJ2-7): AAGVIQSPRHLIKEKRETATLKCYPIPRHDTVYWYQQGPGQDPQFLISFYEKMQSDKGSIPDRFSAQQFSDYHSELNMSSLELGDSALYFCASSKVGTIYEQYFGPGTRLTVT.

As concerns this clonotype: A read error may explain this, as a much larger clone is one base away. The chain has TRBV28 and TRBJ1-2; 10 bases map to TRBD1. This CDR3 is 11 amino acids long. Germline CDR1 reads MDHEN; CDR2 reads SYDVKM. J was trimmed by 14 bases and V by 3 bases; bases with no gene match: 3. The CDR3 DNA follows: TGTGCCAGCAGTTTCGGGGACAGGGGAACCTTC. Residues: CASSFGDRGTF.

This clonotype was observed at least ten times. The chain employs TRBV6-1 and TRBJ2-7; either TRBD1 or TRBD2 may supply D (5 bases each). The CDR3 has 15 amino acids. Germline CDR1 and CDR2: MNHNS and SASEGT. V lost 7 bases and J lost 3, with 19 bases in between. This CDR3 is CASTLSHRDGYEQYF. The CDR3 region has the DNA TGTGCCAGCACCTTAAGCCACCGGGACGGCTACGAGCAGTACTTC.

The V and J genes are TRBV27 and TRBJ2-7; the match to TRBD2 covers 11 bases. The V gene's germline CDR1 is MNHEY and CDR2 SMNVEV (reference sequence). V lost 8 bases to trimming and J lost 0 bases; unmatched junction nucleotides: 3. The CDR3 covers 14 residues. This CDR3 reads CASPGTSGSYEQYF. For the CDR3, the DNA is TGTGCCAGCCCGGGGACTAGCGGCTCCTACGAGCAGTACTTC.

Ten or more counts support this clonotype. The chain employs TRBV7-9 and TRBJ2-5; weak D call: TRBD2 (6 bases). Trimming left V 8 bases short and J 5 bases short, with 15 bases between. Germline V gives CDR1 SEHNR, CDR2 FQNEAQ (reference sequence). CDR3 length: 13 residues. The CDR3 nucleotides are TGTGCCAGCGTGGAGGACTACAAGGAGACCCAGTACTTC. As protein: CASVEDYKETQYF.